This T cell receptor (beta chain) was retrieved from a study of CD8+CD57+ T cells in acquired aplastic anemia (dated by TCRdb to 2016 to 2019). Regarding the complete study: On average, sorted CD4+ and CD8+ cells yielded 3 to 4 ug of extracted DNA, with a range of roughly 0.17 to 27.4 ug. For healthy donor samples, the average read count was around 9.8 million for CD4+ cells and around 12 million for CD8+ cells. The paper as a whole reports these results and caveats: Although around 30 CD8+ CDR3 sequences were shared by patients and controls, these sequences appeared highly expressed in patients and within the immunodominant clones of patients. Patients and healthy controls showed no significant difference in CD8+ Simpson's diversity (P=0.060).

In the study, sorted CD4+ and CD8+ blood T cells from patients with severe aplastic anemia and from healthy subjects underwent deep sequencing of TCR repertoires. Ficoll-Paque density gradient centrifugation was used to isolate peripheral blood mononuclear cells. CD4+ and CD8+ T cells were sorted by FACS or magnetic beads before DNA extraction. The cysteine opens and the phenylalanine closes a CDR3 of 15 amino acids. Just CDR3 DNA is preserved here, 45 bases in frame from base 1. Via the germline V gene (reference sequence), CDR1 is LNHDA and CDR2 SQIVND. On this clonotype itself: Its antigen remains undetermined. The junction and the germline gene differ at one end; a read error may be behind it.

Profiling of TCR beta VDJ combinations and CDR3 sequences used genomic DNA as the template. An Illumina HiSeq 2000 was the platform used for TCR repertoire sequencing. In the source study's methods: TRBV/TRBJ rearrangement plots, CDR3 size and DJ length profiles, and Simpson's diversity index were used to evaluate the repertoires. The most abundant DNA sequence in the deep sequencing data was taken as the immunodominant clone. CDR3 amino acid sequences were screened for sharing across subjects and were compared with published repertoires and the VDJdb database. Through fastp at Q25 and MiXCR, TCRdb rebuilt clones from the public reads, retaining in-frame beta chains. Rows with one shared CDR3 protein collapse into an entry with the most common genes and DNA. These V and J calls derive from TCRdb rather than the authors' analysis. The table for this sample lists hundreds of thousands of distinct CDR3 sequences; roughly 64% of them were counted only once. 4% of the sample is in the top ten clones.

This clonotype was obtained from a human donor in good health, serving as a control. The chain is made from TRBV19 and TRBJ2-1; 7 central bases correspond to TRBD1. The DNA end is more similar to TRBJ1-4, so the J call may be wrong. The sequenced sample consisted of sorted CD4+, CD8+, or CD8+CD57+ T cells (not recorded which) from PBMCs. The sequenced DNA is TGTGCCAGTAGTTCGACAGGGACCACTAATGATAAACTGTTTTTT. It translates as CASSSTGTTNDKLFF.